This TCR beta chain is drawn from a study of Graves' ophthalmopathy and Graves' hyperthyroidism. The sequenced template was RNA, covering the TCR beta CDR3 region. HTBI-primed RT-PCR formed the first round, and a multiplex PCR formed the second. TCRdb reprocessed the multiplex PCR reads with MiXCR, giving one entry per CDR3 protein. The sample records around 600,000 distinct CDR3 sequences, 35% to 45% being singletons. CDR1 MGHRA and CDR2 YSYEKL come from the germline V gene. The V and J ends lost 0 bases and 10 bases respectively, with 16 bases between them. The CDR3 extends over 16 amino acids. Excluded were patients with other autoimmune diseases, uncontrolled infections, pregnancy or lactation.

The chain uses TRBV4-1 and TRBJ1-6, with a tentative D call TRBD1 (6 bases). Sample: peripheral blood. This clonotype was obtained from an adult man with Graves' ophthalmopathy. The CDR3: CASSQDRTRGGSPLHF. In DNA form, the CDR3 reads TGCGCCAGCAGCCAAGATAGGACCAGGGGAGGATCACCCCTCCACTTT.